This T cell receptor (beta chain) is from a study of blood T cell repertoires in COVID-19. With 0 bases clipped from V and 6 bases from J, the junction kept 4 bases outside the gene matches. Germline-derived CDR1 and CDR2 are WNHNN and SYGVQD (reference sequence). This CDR3 has 14 amino acids. Some clones are missing from TCRdb's copy, which holds only in-frame ones; the method was immunoSEQ multiplex PCR. This sample has approximately 160,000 clones; approximately 88% occur once, and the top ten carry 2.5% to 3%. Input material: peripheral blood. The J gene is TRBJ2-7, the V gene TRBV10-1; 8 bases agree with TRBD1. This TCR was sampled from an older woman with acute or convalescent COVID-19. As DNA, the CDR3 is TGCGCCAGCAGTGAGTCGGCTGGACAGGGCGAGCAGTACTTC. Protein product: CASSESAGQGEQYF.